These T cell receptor beta chains were read from a single sample in a study of control samples from healthy donors and cancer patients. Profiled with immunoSEQ multiplex PCR; TCRdb holds only in-frame clones, not every one. The table lists roughly 450,000 clones, around 90% of them singletons. The sequenced sample was PBMCs. These TCRs come from a man between 35 and 55 years old with head and neck cancer. The CDR3 runs from the conserved cysteine through the conserved F or W. D genes are given only for firm matches. Size values are once, few and many counts, or a class for expanded clones, and some rows have none.

cdr3_nt | cdr3_aa | j_call | d_call | clone_size | v_call
TGTGCCAGCGGGAACTACCCTAGCACAGATACGCAGTATTTT | CASGNYPSTDTQYF | TRBJ2-3 | . | . | TRBV5-7
TGTGCCAGTAGTGCAGCCGACTTAAATGAAAAACTGTTTTTT | CASSAADLNEKLFF | TRBJ1-4 | . | . | TRBV19
TGTGCCAGCAGCCCCAGGCTGTTAAGCACAGATACGCAGTATTTT | CASSPRLLSTDTQYF | TRBJ2-3 | . | . | TRBV27
TGTGCCAGCAGACGGGGCAGCTTCGGGTCACCCCTCCACTTT | CASRRGSFGSPLHF | TRBJ1-6 | . | . | TRBV5-6
TGTGCCAGCAGCTCTCAGGGGATCCCCGGGGAGCTGTTTTTT | CASSSQGIPGELFF | TRBJ2-2 | . | . | TRBV7-2
TGTGCCAGCAGTTACAGGGGGCGCGATGAAAAACTGTTTTTT | CASSYRGRDEKLFF | TRBJ1-4 | TRBD1 | . | TRBV6-2/TRBV6-3
TGTGCCAGCAGCAGACTATGGACAGGGAAGGGAGCGGGCGGGGAGCTGTTTTTT | CASSRLWTGKGAGGELFF | TRBJ2-2 | TRBD1 | . | TRBV9
TGTGCCAGCAGTTTAGCGCTGAACACTGAAGCTTTCTTT | CASSLALNTEAFF | TRBJ1-1 | . | . | TRBV12-3/TRBV12-4
TGCGCCAGCAGCTTGGACGGAGCGGCAAATTCACCCCTCCACTTT | CASSLDGAANSPLHF | TRBJ1-6 | . | once | TRBV5-1
TGTGCCAGCAGCCCAGACAGTAATTCACCCCTCCACTTT | CASSPDSNSPLHF | TRBJ1-6 | . | few | TRBV7-9
TGTGCCAGCAGCGAACGGGGGCTTACTTCCGAGCAGTACTTC | CASSERGLTSEQYF | TRBJ2-7 | . | . | TRBV7-3
TGTGCCACCAGCGGGATGGGACAGGGACCTTCTGGGGCCAACGTCCTGACTTTC | CATSGMGQGPSGANVLTF | TRBJ2-6 | TRBD1 | . | TRBV15
TGTGCCAGCAGCCAAGGGTGGACAGGGCGGTCTGAAGCTTTCTTT | CASSQGWTGRSEAFF | TRBJ1-1 | TRBD1 | . | TRBV3-1/TRBV3-2
TGTGCCAGCAGCCAAGACAGGCGGTACTCTGGGGCCAACGTCCTGACTTTC | CASSQDRRYSGANVLTF | TRBJ2-6 | . | . | TRBV3-1/TRBV3-2
TGTGCCACCGGGGAGGTCACCGGGGAGCTGTTTTTT | CATGEVTGELFF | TRBJ2-2 | . | . | TRBV10-3
TGTGCCAGCAGTGAAAGTCATAACACTGAAGCTTTCTTT | CASSESHNTEAFF | TRBJ1-1 | . | . | TRBV6-1
TGTGCCAGCAGTCAAGGAGGAGGTACGCAGTATTTT | CASSQGGGTQYF | TRBJ2-3 | . | . | TRBV6-2/TRBV6-3
TGTGCCAGCTCACCAGGCGACAGCACTAACTATGGCTACACCTTC | CASSPGDSTNYGYTF | TRBJ1-2 | . | . | TRBV18
TGCGCCAGCAGCTTGAGTGCAGCCCCCTCTGGAAACACCATATATTTT | CASSLSAAPSGNTIYF | TRBJ1-3 | . | . | TRBV5-1
TGTGCCAGCAGTCGCCGGGACAGGGAGGAGACCCAGTACTTC | CASSRRDREETQYF | TRBJ2-5 | TRBD1 | . | TRBV6-5
TGTGCCAGCAGTTTCGGGCAGGGGGGGACTGAAGCTTTCTTT | CASSFGQGGTEAFF | TRBJ1-1 | TRBD1 | . | TRBV27
TGTGCCAGCAAGGCGAACACTGAAGCTTTCTTT | CASKANTEAFF | TRBJ1-1 | . | many | TRBV6-5
TGTGCCAGCAGTGAAGGGCCCACCGCGGGTCAGCCCCAGCATTTT | CASSEGPTAGQPQHF | TRBJ1-5 | . | few | TRBV6-1
TGTGCCAGCAGCCAAACTCAGCCCTCTGGGGCCAACGTCCTGACTTTC | CASSQTQPSGANVLTF | TRBJ2-6 | . | . | TRBV14
TGTGCCACCAGCAGAGATCTGGCGGGAGCGGATGAGCAGTTCTTC | CATSRDLAGADEQFF | TRBJ2-1 | TRBD2 | . | TRBV15
TGTGCCAGCAGCTCCCTCCCCCTCGGGGGAGACGAGCAGTTCTTC | CASSSLPLGGDEQFF | TRBJ2-1 | . | once | TRBV11-2
TGTGCCATCAGGGAGAACACTGAAGCTTTCTTT | CAIRENTEAFF | TRBJ1-1 | . | once | TRBV10-3
TGTGCCAGCAGTTACAGGGCAGGGGGGTTATCCGAGCAGTACTTC | CASSYRAGGLSEQYF | TRBJ2-7 | . | once | TRBV6-5
TGTGCCAGCAGCCTCCGAGGGGGGAAAGAGACCCAGTACTTC | CASSLRGGKETQYF | TRBJ2-5 | . | . | TRBV7-9
TGTGCCAGCAGCCAGGGGGGGATTTATGGCTACACCTTC | CASSQGGIYGYTF | TRBJ1-2 | TRBD1 | . | TRBV28
TGTGCCAGCAGGCCCCCGTCTGGGGGGGGAGCCGAGCAGTACTTC | CASRPPSGGGAEQYF | TRBJ2-7 | TRBD2 | . | TRBV6-5
TGCGCCAGCAGCCAACTAGGGGGACAGTTAGGACCCTACGAGCAGTACTTC | CASSQLGGQLGPYEQYF | TRBJ2-7 | TRBD1 | . | TRBV4-1
TGTGCCAGCAGCCAAGATGGAGGGGCCCCTAGCAACGAGCAGTACTTC | CASSQDGGAPSNEQYF | TRBJ2-7 | . | . | TRBV4-2
TGTGCCAGCAGCGTCCTCTCCGGGACAGCTGAAGCTTTCTTT | CASSVLSGTAEAFF | TRBJ1-1 | TRBD1 | . | TRBV9
TGCGCCAGCAGCTTAGGGTACGGGCTAGCGGACAATGAGCAGTTCTTC | CASSLGYGLADNEQFF | TRBJ2-1 | TRBD2 | . | TRBV5-1
TGTGCCAGCAGTTTCGGAGAGGACACTGAAGCTTTCTTT | CASSFGEDTEAFF | TRBJ1-1 | . | . | TRBV12-3/TRBV12-4
TGTGCCAGCAGCGGGACAGGGCGACATAATTCACCCCTCCACTTT | CASSGTGRHNSPLHF | TRBJ1-6 | TRBD1 | . | TRBV7-3
TGTGCCAGCAGCGTAGATGTCGGGGGGGCGTTGGATACGCAGTATTTT | CASSVDVGGALDTQYF | TRBJ2-3 | TRBD2 | . | TRBV9
TGTGCCAGCAGCAAAAAAATCAGGGGGGACACCGGGGAGCTGTTTTTT | CASSKKIRGDTGELFF | TRBJ2-2 | . | . | TRBV21-1
TGTGCCAGCAGTTTTCCGGGGACTAGCGGGGGCACAGATACGCAGTATTTT | CASSFPGTSGGTDTQYF | TRBJ2-3 | TRBD2 | . | TRBV28